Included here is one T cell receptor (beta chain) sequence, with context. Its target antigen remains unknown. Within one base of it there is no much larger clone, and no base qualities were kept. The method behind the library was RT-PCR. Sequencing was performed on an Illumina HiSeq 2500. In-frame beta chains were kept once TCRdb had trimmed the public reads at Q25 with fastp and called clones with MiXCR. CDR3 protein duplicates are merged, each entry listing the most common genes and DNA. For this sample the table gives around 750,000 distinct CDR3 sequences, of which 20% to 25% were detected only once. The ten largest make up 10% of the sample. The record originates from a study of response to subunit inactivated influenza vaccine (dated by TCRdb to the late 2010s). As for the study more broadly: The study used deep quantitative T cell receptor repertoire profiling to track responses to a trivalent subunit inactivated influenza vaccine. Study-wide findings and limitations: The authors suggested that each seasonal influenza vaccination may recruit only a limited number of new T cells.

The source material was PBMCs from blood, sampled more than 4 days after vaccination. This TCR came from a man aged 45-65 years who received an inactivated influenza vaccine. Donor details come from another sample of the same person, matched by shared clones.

The nucleotides read TGCGCCAGCAGCTTACAGGGCGGGGACGAGCAGTACTTC. Translated, it reads CASSLQGGDEQYF. Recombination linked TRBV5-1 to TRBJ2-7; the D gene could be TRBD1 or TRBD2, each one agreeing over 6 bases. Reading the germline V gene gives CDR1 SGHRS and CDR2 YFSETQ. The CDR3 spans 13 residues, from the cysteine through the phenylalanine. Here the CDR3 DNA is all that survives: 39 bases in frame from base 1. A distance of 11 bases separates the germline ends of V and J, which lose 2 bases and 5 bases respectively.